The T cell receptor (beta chain) under discussion was sequenced for a study of sequential checkpoint blockade in melanoma. Whole-study context: First-line arms were nivolumab then ipilimumab, or the reverse, randomized 1:1. Each arm's sequence ended with maintenance nivolumab.

The treatment is: randomized to nivolumab then ipilimumab (arm A) or the reverse (arm B). Patients had received no earlier DNA-damaging chemotherapy. Sorted cells were live CD3+CD8+, lacking CD19 and CD56, from PBMCs. Sequencing was performed with immunoSEQ multiplex PCR; in TCRdb, only in-frame clones are kept and a portion is missing. The sample yields roughly 17,000 clones, about 70% seen once. The CDR3 is 15 amino acids. CDR1 is MNHEY and CDR2 is SVGAGI in the germline V gene. V was pared by 5 bases and J by 8 bases, with 12 bases of the junction left unmatched. The sequences come from CD8+ T cells sorted from blood (inferred from file names), collected from a patient given nivolumab and ipilimumab in sequence. The TCR originated in a human donor with melanoma. This rearrangement joins TRBV6-5 to TRBJ1-2; 9 bases are a match to TRBD1. The CDR3 DNA follows: TGTGCCAGCAGTGGGTACGGGACAGGGAAAGGAGGCTACACCTTC. This gives the protein CASSGYGTGKGGYTF.